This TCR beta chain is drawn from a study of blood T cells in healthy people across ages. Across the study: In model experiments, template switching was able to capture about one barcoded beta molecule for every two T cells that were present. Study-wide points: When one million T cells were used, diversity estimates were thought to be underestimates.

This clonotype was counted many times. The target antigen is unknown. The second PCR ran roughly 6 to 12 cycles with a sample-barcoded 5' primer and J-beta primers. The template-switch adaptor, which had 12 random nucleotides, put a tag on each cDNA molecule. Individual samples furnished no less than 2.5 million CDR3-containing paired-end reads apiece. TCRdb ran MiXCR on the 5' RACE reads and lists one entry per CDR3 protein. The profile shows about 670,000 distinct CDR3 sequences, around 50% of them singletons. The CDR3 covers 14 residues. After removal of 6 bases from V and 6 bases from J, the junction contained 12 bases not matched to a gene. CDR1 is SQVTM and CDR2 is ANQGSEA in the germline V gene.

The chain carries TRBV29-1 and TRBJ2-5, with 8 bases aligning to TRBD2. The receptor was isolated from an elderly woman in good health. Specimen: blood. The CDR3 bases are TGCAGCGTGGCGCTTGGACTAGCAATACAGACCCAGTACTTC. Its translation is CSVALGLAIQTQYF.